Following are 24 T cell receptor beta chains from one sample sequenced in a study of neurological immune-mediated disorders. MiXCR was run by TCRdb on the 5' RACE reads, yielding one entry per CDR3 protein. The sample lists about 80,000 distinct CDR3 sequences, around 9.9% occurring once. The sample comprised PBMCs. These receptors originate from a man between 50 and 59 years old in good health.

This clonotype was seen ten or more times. The chain joins TRBV20-1 to TRBJ2-1, with D tentatively TRBD1 (5 bases). Germline loops: CDR1 DFQATT, CDR2 SNEGSKA (reference sequence). This CDR3 spans 15 amino acids. V was pared by 5 bases and J by 6 bases, with 20 bases between. The CDR3 DNA reads TGCAGTGCTGGCAGGGTTTTTCCCTACGGCAATGAGCAGTTCTTC. It is translated as CSAGRVFPYGNEQFF.

There are many counts of this clonotype. The chain carries TRBV2 and TRBJ2-4; no reliable D call. The CDR3 spans 14 residues. Germline CDR1 reads SNHLY; CDR2 reads FYNNEI. V was pared by 1 base and J by 6 bases, with 10 bases between. CDR3: CASSEVGSANIQYF. CDR3 nucleotides: TGTGCCAGCAGTGAAGTGGGGTCGGCAAACATTCAGTACTTC.

This clonotype was recorded at least ten times. The CDR3 nucleotides are TGCAGCGTTCCCAGAGGGATAGCCAAAAACATTCAGTACTTC. Translating gives CSVPRGIAKNIQYF. This rearrangement joins TRBV29-1 to TRBJ2-4, with a possible D match to TRBD2 (5 bases). The CDR3 is made up of 14 amino acids. Germline CDR1 SQVTM, CDR2 ANQGSEA. V gave up 5 bases and J gave up 0 bases, with 11 bases separating them.

This clonotype has a count of ten or more. This chain joins TRBV9 and TRBJ2-3, with D possibly TRBD1 on 6 matching bases. V was clipped by 6 bases and J by 6 bases, with 23 bases between them. The CDR3 is 16 residues long. The germline V gene encodes CDR1 SGDLS and CDR2 YYNGEE. The chain's CDR3 is CASNPTGPRGPDTQYF. In DNA, the CDR3 is TGTGCCAGCAACCCGACAGGCCCCAGGGGACCGGATACGCAGTATTTT.

This clonotype was observed at least ten times. The V and J genes are TRBV29-1 and TRBJ2-2, with D possibly matching TRBD1 (6 bases). Per germline, CDR1 SQVTM and CDR2 ANQGSEA. This CDR3 comprises 14 residues. CDR3 DNA sequence: TGCGCAGGGGTTCGCGACGGGAACACCGGGGAGCTGTTTTTT. As protein: CAGVRDGNTGELFF.

The table lists this clonotype with many counts. The chain recombines TRBV20-1 with TRBJ1-1, with D perhaps matching TRBD1 (5 bases). CDR3 length: 13 residues. Germline V gives CDR1 DFQATT, CDR2 SNEGSKA (reference sequence). The V and J ends lost 3 bases and 2 bases respectively, with 10 bases between them. CDR3 DNA sequence: TGCAGTGCTAGCGGGGGGGTCAACACTGAAGCTTTCTTT. The encoded protein is CSASGGVNTEAFF.

At least ten counts were recorded for this clonotype. The chain links TRBV25-1 to TRBJ2-1, with a weak D call TRBD2 (5 bases). The ends were cut back, 5 bases at V and 4 bases at J, with 12 bases in the middle. This CDR3 is built from 14 residues. Germline V gene sequence: CDR1 MGHDK, CDR2 SYGVNS. The CDR3 reads CASSPSPGYNEQFF. CDR3 nucleotide sequence: TGTGCCAGCAGTCCCTCCCCGGGGTACAATGAGCAGTTCTTC.

This clonotype appeared many times. The rearrangement joins TRBV7-2 to TRBJ2-7; 10 bases fit TRBD2. The CDR3 has 17 residues. V shed 2 bases and J 0 bases; nucleotides not matched to a gene: 7. Germline V gene sequence: CDR1 SGHTA, CDR2 FQGNSA. For the CDR3, the DNA is TGTGCCAGCAGCTTAACTAGCGGGGTTTACTTCTCCTACGAGCAGTACTTC. This sequence encodes CASSLTSGVYFSYEQYF.

This chain joins TRBV5-8 and TRBJ2-1, with 7 bases fitting TRBD2. The V gene end was trimmed by 3 bases and the J gene end by 0 bases; junction bases not matched to a gene: 9. CDR1 is SGHTS, CDR2 YDEGEE, per germline. CDR3 length: 17 amino acids. The chain's CDR3 is CASSWSSGSSSYNEQFF. The CDR3 DNA sequence: TGTGCCAGCAGCTGGTCTAGCGGATCCAGCTCCTACAATGAGCAGTTCTTC.

This clonotype came up many times. The genes are TRBV6-1 and TRBJ1-1; D not resolved. CDR3 size: 15 residues. From germline, CDR1 is MNHNS and CDR2 SASEGT. V dropped 5 bases and J dropped 2 bases, with 15 bases sitting between them. The CDR3 loop is CASSPTSLGNTEAFF. CDR3 DNA: TGTGCCAGCAGTCCCACCTCATTGGGAAACACTGAAGCTTTCTTT.

This clonotype showed up many times. The gene calls are TRBV5-6 and TRBJ2-7, with a possible D match to TRBD1 (5 bases). Germline V gene data show CDR1 as SGHDT and CDR2 as YYEEEE. The CDR3 loop spans 14 amino acids. V was cut by 0 bases and J by 1 base, with 8 bases left in between. CDR3 coding DNA: TGTGCCAGCAGCTTGGAGACAGATTCCTACGAGCAGTACTTC. It codes for CASSLETDSYEQYF.

The chain combines TRBV5-1 with TRBJ2-2, with 8 bases fitting TRBD1. The CDR3 is 16 residues long. From germline, CDR1 is SGHRS and CDR2 YFSETQ. Trimming removed 3 bases from V and 5 bases from J; junction bases left unmatched: 9. The CDR3, as DNA: TGCGCCAGCAGCTCGGTCCAACAGGGGGTAACCGGGGAGCTGTTTTTT. Translated: CASSSVQQGVTGELFF.

This clonotype was counted at least ten times. The rearrangement joins TRBV24-1 to TRBJ2-7; 8 bases map to TRBD2. V trimming: 3 bases; J trimming: 2 bases; junction bases outside the gene matches: 5. This CDR3 has 15 residues. The germline CDR1 and CDR2 sequences are KGHDR and SFDVKD. CDR3 residues: CATSDPSGSTYEQYF. CDR3 nucleotide sequence: TGTGCCACCAGTGATCCGAGCGGGAGTACCTACGAGCAGTACTTC.

The sample holds many counts of this clonotype. The chain has TRBV5-1 and TRBJ2-1, with D possibly matching TRBD1 (5 bases). Germline CDR1 SGHRS, CDR2 YFSETQ. This CDR3 has 15 amino acids. V lost 4 bases to trimming and J lost 0 bases, with 11 bases between them. The CDR3: CASSGAPSSYNEQFF. Here the CDR3 DNA reads TGCGCCAGCAGCGGGGCCCCGAGCTCCTACAATGAGCAGTTCTTC.

This clonotype appeared many times. V and J are TRBV10-3 and TRBJ2-3; D is perhaps TRBD2 (6 bases). Trimming removed 4 bases at V and 2 bases at J, with 13 bases between. This CDR3 contains 15 residues. From germline, CDR1 is ENHRY and CDR2 SYGVKD. CDR3 bases: TGTGCCATCAGTGGGACTAACGCCGTCACAGATACGCAGTATTTT. Translated: CAISGTNAVTDTQYF.

This clonotype was picked up many times. The V call is TRBV9, the J call TRBJ2-1; D gene ambiguous. With 0 bases removed from V and 0 bases from J, the gap between germline ends came to 13 bases. The germline gives CDR1 SGDLS, CDR2 YYNGEE. The length of the CDR3 is 17 residues. The CDR3 protein is CASSVDPDPSSYNEQFF. The CDR3 coding sequence is TGTGCCAGCAGCGTAGATCCAGACCCGAGCTCCTACAATGAGCAGTTCTTC.

This clonotype appeared many times. The V and J genes are TRBV7-2 and TRBJ2-3; TRBD2 matches 8 bases. J gave up 2 bases and V 6 bases, and 13 bases lay outside the gene matches. The CDR3 spans 17 residues. The germline V gene encodes CDR1 SGHTA and CDR2 FQGNSA. The CDR3 is CASSLGRGARLTDTQYF. The CDR3 DNA is TGTGCCAGCAGTTTGGGGCGGGGGGCCCGACTCACAGATACGCAGTATTTT.

At least ten counts were recorded for this clonotype. The chain employs TRBV20-1 and TRBJ2-1, with D unclear. This CDR3 is built from 12 residues. Trimming removed 4 bases at V and 6 bases at J, with 10 bases between. From germline, CDR1 is DFQATT and CDR2 SNEGSKA (reference sequence). The CDR3 DNA reads TGCAGTGCTAATATGCGACCCAATGAGCAGTTCTTC. Encoded protein: CSANMRPNEQFF.

The sample holds many counts of this clonotype. The chain is built from TRBV10-3 and TRBJ2-7; no reliable D call. Germline CDR1 ENHRY, CDR2 SYGVKD. CDR3 size: 14 residues. V shed 2 bases and J shed 7 bases, with 15 bases lying between them. The chain's CDR3 is CAISERFSLGEQYF. The CDR3 region has the DNA TGTGCCATCAGTGAGCGTTTTTCCTTGGGTGAGCAGTACTTC.

Remarks on this clonotype: A junction end diverges from the germline sequence, so it may reflect a read error. The rearrangement links TRBV5-1 to TRBJ2-3, with 10 bases matching TRBD1. The V gene's germline CDR1 is SGHRS and CDR2 YFSETQ. The CDR3 is 15 amino acids. The CDR3 here is CASSPGQGSKDTHYF. The CDR3 DNA is TGCGCCAGCAGCCCGGGACAGGGGAGCAAAGATACGCACTATTTT.

This clonotype was seen many times. The rearrangement uses TRBV14 and TRBJ1-1; unclear D gene. CDR3 length: 11 residues. V gave up 4 bases and J gave up 2 bases, with 2 bases separating them. The germline V gene encodes CDR1 SGHDN and CDR2 FVKESK. The CDR3 loop reads CASSRNTEAFF. CDR3 in DNA: TGTGCCAGCAGCCGCAACACTGAAGCTTTCTTT.

The chain uses TRBV7-6 and TRBJ1-4, with D hard to call. This CDR3 has 15 amino acids. Per germline, CDR1 SGHVS and CDR2 FNYEAQ. V shed 1 base and J shed 0 bases, with 6 bases lying between them. The CDR3 sequence is CASSLEGATNEKLFF. CDR3 nucleotides: TGTGCCAGCAGCTTAGAGGGTGCAACTAATGAAAAACTGTTTTTT.

This clonotype was seen repeatedly, ten times or more. The rearrangement uses TRBV10-3 and TRBJ2-2, with 8 bases that match TRBD2. This CDR3 has 17 residues. The junction had 15 bases not matched to a gene; V was cut back by 6 bases and J by 6 bases. Germline V gives CDR1 ENHRY, CDR2 SYGVKD. CDR3 sequence (DNA): TGTGCCATCAGCCGAGAAAAAGCGGGGGTTAATCCCGGGGAGCTGTTTTTT. It yields the protein CAISREKAGVNPGELFF.

This clonotype appeared many times. This sequence joins TRBV5-5 and TRBJ2-1, with D unresolved. The CDR3 is made up of 13 amino acids. Trimming shortened V by 0 bases and J by 7 bases, and 8 bases separated the two germline ends. Germline V gives CDR1 SGHKS, CDR2 YYEKEE (reference sequence). CDR3 protein: CASSLVPVNEQFF. DNA of the CDR3: TGTGCCAGCAGCTTGGTGCCGGTAAATGAGCAGTTCTTC. The variable domain in full, completed from reference TRBV5-5 and TRBJ2-1, reads DAGVTQSPTHLIKTRGQQVTLRCSPISGHKSVSWYQQVLGQGPQFIFQYYEKEERGRGNFPDRFSARQFPNYSSELNVNALLLGDSALYLCASSLVPVNEQFFGPGTRLTVL.